The next 21 T cell receptor beta chains were all read from a single sample in a study of vaccination and CD4 T cells after COVID-19. Their cognate antigens are unknown. Oncomine TCR Beta short-read sequencing was applied to DNA from cultured CD4+ T cells. In TCRdb, the PCR reads were re-called with MiXCR into one record per CDR3 protein. Of 18,000 or so distinct CDR3 sequences listed, about 56% are singletons. Treatment denoted: 10-day PBMC culture with coronavirus spike peptide pools or control peptides (ViraFEST assay). The starting material was CD4+ T cells from blood, cultured in vitro, obtained before SARS-CoV-2 vaccination. These receptors were taken from a human donor who had recovered from COVID-19.

The CDR3: CSAVNSAGGQGEQYF. The CDR3 coding sequence is TGCAGTGCTGTCAACAGTGCGGGAGGGCAGGGCGAGCAGTACTTC. The rearrangement joins TRBV20-1 to TRBJ2-7, with TRBD2 identical over 9 bases. CDR3 size: 15 residues. CDR1 DFQATT and CDR2 SNEGSKA come from the germline V gene (reference sequence). V shed 5 bases and J 6 bases; nucleotides not matched to a gene: 14.

CDR3 sequence (DNA): TGTGCCAGCAGTGTAAGTGGAGGGGCCGGCTCCTACGAGCAGTACTTC. Translated, it gives CASSVSGGAGSYEQYF. This sequence joins TRBV2 and TRBJ2-7; D is perhaps TRBD2 (6 bases). Germline-derived CDR1 and CDR2 are SNHLY and FYNNEI. This CDR3 has 16 amino acids. V lost 4 bases and J 0 bases, leaving 16 bases between the germline ends.

This clonotype occurred a few times. The chain carries TRBV20-1 and TRBJ2-3, with a tentative D call TRBD2 (5 bases). This CDR3 is 13 amino acids long. The germline V gene has CDR1 DFQATT and CDR2 SNEGSKA (reference sequence). The V gene lost 3 bases and the J gene lost 5 bases, with 12 bases spanning the gap. Written as DNA, the CDR3 is TGCAGTGCTAGGGAGCGGCTGATAGATACGCAGTATTTT. Amino acids: CSARERLIDTQYF.

V and J are TRBV7-2 and TRBJ2-1; 9 positions match TRBD1. Germline CDR1 is SGHTA and CDR2 is FQGNSA. The CDR3 length is 16 residues. Trimming at V came to 2 bases and at J to 8 bases, leaving 10 bases not matched to a gene. The CDR3 protein is CASSLMGQGSLDEQFF. Written as DNA, the CDR3 is TGTGCCAGCAGCTTAATGGGACAGGGTTCTTTGGATGAGCAGTTCTTC.

CDR3 nucleotides: TGCAGTGCTATCGGCCGCTCTGGGGGACCCGGATACAATGAGCAGTTCTTC. This translates into CSAIGRSGGPGYNEQFF. V is TRBV20-1 and J is TRBJ2-1; either TRBD1 or TRBD2 may supply D (5 bases each). The ends were cut back, 4 bases at V and 4 bases at J, with 23 bases in the middle. The germline CDR1 and CDR2 sequences are DFQATT and SNEGSKA (reference sequence). The CDR3 is 17 amino acids.

The V gene is TRBV19, the J gene TRBJ1-5; a weak D match, TRBD1 (5 bases). The V end lost 4 bases, the J end lost 1 base, and 17 bases lay between the germline ends. This CDR3 contains 17 residues. Germline CDR1 LNHDA, CDR2 SQIVND (reference sequence). CDR3 in DNA: TGTGCCAGTAGTACAGGGACCGGGTACCACAGCAATCAGCCCCAGCATTTT. It encodes CASSTGTGYHSNQPQHF.

This rearrangement joins TRBV2 to TRBJ2-5; 10 positions match TRBD2. The CDR3 is made up of 15 amino acids. The V segment lost 2 bases and the J segment 5 bases; nucleotides outside the gene matches: 5. Germline CDR1 and CDR2: SNHLY and FYNNEI. This CDR3 is CASSEILAGWETQYF. Here the CDR3 DNA reads TGTGCCAGCAGTGAAATACTAGCGGGATGGGAGACCCAGTACTTC.

The gene calls are TRBV9 and TRBJ1-6; TRBD1 matches at 8 bases. Germline CDR1 SGDLS, CDR2 YYNGEE. The junction had 10 bases not matched to a gene; V was cut back by 4 bases and J by 7 bases. The CDR3 runs to 16 residues. Here the CDR3 reads CASSSRQGNLNSPLHF. The CDR3 bases are TGTGCCAGCAGCTCCCGACAGGGGAACCTAAATTCACCCCTCCACTTT. The full variable domain, rest sourced from reference TRBV9 and TRBJ1-6, is DSGVTQTPKHLITATGQRVTLRCSPRSGDLSVYWYQQSLDQGLQFLIQYYNGEERAKGNILERFSAQQFPDLHSELNLSSLELGDSALYFCASSSRQGNLNSPLHFGNGTRLTVT.

This clonotype has just a few counts. The chain recombines TRBV4-2 with TRBJ2-3; unclear D gene. V was clipped by 0 bases and J by 7 bases, with 8 bases between them. The CDR3 has 13 residues. Germline V gene data show CDR1 as LGHNA and CDR2 as YNFKEQ. In DNA form, the CDR3 reads TGTGCCAGCAGCCAAGATCTTGCATATACGCAGTATTTT. Protein: CASSQDLAYTQYF.

This chain uses TRBV20-1 with TRBJ2-3; 9 bases match TRBD2. Losses at the gene ends were 6 bases for V and 0 bases for J; bases not matched to a gene: 4. The CDR3 has 14 residues. The V gene's germline CDR1 is DFQATT and CDR2 SNEGSKA (reference sequence). The CDR3 reads CSAPLAGSTDTQYF. CDR3 sequence (DNA): TGCAGTGCCCCGCTAGCGGGGAGCACAGATACGCAGTATTTT.

This CDR3 reads CASSLRQGDEKLFF. In DNA, the CDR3 is TGTGCCAGCAGCTTAAGGCAGGGTGATGAAAAACTGTTTTTT. This rearrangement joins TRBV5-4 to TRBJ1-4, with D tentatively TRBD1 (5 bases). The germline V gene has CDR1 SGHNT and CDR2 YYREEE (reference sequence). The V and J ends lost 2 bases and 6 bases respectively, with 11 bases between them. The length of the CDR3 is 14 residues.

The chain recombines TRBV7-9 with TRBJ2-2; weak D call: TRBD2 (6 bases). The CDR3 runs to 16 residues. Germline CDR1 and CDR2: SEHNR and FQNEAQ (reference sequence). Trimming removed 0 bases from V and 2 bases from J, with 10 bases in between. The CDR3 sequence: CASSLAGTPNTGELFF. CDR3 nucleotides: TGTGCCAGCAGCTTAGCCGGGACTCCCAACACCGGGGAGCTGTTTTTT.

This clonotype was found a few times. The CDR3 bases are TGTGCCAGCAGCGCGATCTACGAGCAGTACTTC. Translating gives CASSAIYEQYF. The chain uses TRBV7-2 and TRBJ2-7, with no clear D. There are 11 residues in the CDR3. Germline V gene data show CDR1 as SGHTA and CDR2 as FQGNSA. Trimming shortened V by 5 bases and J by 3 bases, and 5 bases separated the two germline ends.

V gene TRBV10-3 combines with J gene TRBJ1-5; no reliable D call. The CDR3 consists of 14 residues. Germline CDR1 and CDR2: ENHRY and SYGVKD. With 2 bases removed from V and 3 bases from J, the gap between germline ends came to 8 bases. The CDR3, as DNA: TGTGCCATCAGTGAGACAGCTTTCAATCAGCCCCAGCATTTT. Its translation is CAISETAFNQPQHF.

CDR3 residues: CASSPRASTDTQYF. For the CDR3, the DNA is TGTGCCAGCTCACCACGGGCGAGCACAGATACGCAGTATTTT. This chain connects TRBV18 to TRBJ2-3; D unresolved. Germline CDR1 is KGHSH and CDR2 is LQKENI. The CDR3 loop spans 14 amino acids. Trimming took off 1 base at V and 0 bases at J, with 5 bases between the two ends.

The CDR3 DNA sequence: TGCAGTGCTTCCCCTCCGGGGAGGGACGACACCGGGGAGCTGTTTTTT. This gives the protein CSASPPGRDDTGELFF. This rearrangement joins TRBV20-1 to TRBJ2-2, with TRBD2 matching over 7 bases. The germline CDR1 and CDR2 sequences are DFQATT and SNEGSKA (reference sequence). The CDR3 runs to 16 residues. The V gene end was trimmed by 5 bases and the J gene end by 3 bases; junction bases not matched to a gene: 12.

The V call is TRBV6-1, the J call TRBJ1-2, with D tentatively TRBD1 (5 bases). The germline CDR1 and CDR2 sequences are MNHNS and SASEGT. Trimming pared 6 bases from V and 3 bases from J, leaving 8 bases between. CDR3 length equals 12 residues. CDR3 protein: CASRDRDYGYTF. In DNA form, the CDR3 reads TGTGCCAGCAGAGACAGAGACTATGGCTACACCTTC.

This chain connects TRBV5-1 to TRBJ2-3; D possibly matches TRBD1 or TRBD2 (7 bases each). This CDR3 comprises 17 residues. Germline CDR1 is SGHRS and CDR2 is YFSETQ. V lost 3 bases, J lost 2 bases, and 19 bases lay in between. As DNA, the CDR3 is TGCGCCAGCAGCTCGACCCAGGGGGGAGGGTTCACAGATACGCAGTATTTT. Protein sequence: CASSSTQGGGFTDTQYF.

This clonotype was recorded a few times. The V gene is TRBV19, the J gene TRBJ2-3, with TRBD2 matching 7 bases. J lost 2 bases, V lost 5 bases, and 7 bases had no gene match. This CDR3 is 15 amino acids long. Germline V CDR1 and CDR2: LNHDA, SQIVND (reference sequence). CDR3 protein: CASSPGTINTDTQYF. CDR3 DNA: TGTGCCAGTAGTCCCGGGACTATTAACACAGATACGCAGTATTTT. The entire variable domain, with the rest obtained from reference TRBV19 and TRBJ2-3, is as follows: DGGITQSPKYLFRKEGQNVTLSCEQNLNHDAMYWYRQDPGQGLRLIYYSQIVNDFQKGDIAEGYSVSREKKESFPLTVTSAQKNPTAFYLCASSPGTINTDTQYFGPGTRLTVL.

This clonotype was counted a few times. This chain joins TRBV20-1 and TRBJ2-4, with a tentative D call TRBD2 (7 bases). Germline V CDR1 and CDR2: DFQATT, SNEGSKA (reference sequence). Trimming shortened V by 5 bases and J by 6 bases, and 14 bases separated the two germline ends. This CDR3 region has 13 residues. The CDR3 protein is CSAEGGGGNIQYF. CDR3 coding DNA: TGCAGTGCTGAAGGAGGGGGGGGAAACATTCAGTACTTC.

The rearrangement links TRBV19 to TRBJ1-5, with TRBD1 identical over 9 bases. V dropped 3 bases and J dropped 2; count of bases not matched to a gene: 17. Germline values: CDR1 LNHDA, CDR2 SQIVND (reference sequence). The CDR3 is made up of 20 amino acids. The CDR3, as DNA: TGTGCCAGTAGTATTTCTCCAATTTCGACAGGGGGAGCTGGCAATCAGCCCCAGCATTTT. Protein sequence: CASSISPISTGGAGNQPQHF.